This entry lists 21 T cell receptor beta chains sequenced from one sample in a study of CXCR3-negative and CXCR3-positive naive CD8 T cells (dated by TCRdb to between 2019 and 2020). Overall study results and their limits: Compared with CXCR3-negative naive cells, CXCR3-positive naive cells had TRB CDR3s with higher hydrophobicity (lower Kidera factor 4), lower energy, and higher strength and volume indices.

Their antigens are not known. Sequenced on a NextSeq 550. The Human TCR Profiling Kit (MiLaboratory) was used to prepare UMI-labeled 5' RACE TRB cDNA libraries. TCRdb reprocessed the reads; each CDR3 protein sequence makes one entry, and DNA is unavailable. The sample's clone listing holds over 150,000 distinct CDR3 sequences. Under 0.5% of the sample is held by the ten biggest clonotypes. The specimen was naive CXCR3+ CD8+ T cells from blood. The cell subset or site label here, explained by the study, means: CD45RO-CCR7+CD27+CD95- naive CD8+ T cells expressing CXCR3 (TNR3+). Receptors were obtained from a human donor in good health. Some clones in this sample may be carry-over from other donors' samples.

The chain joins TRBV5-1 to TRBJ2-1. The CDR3 covers 14 residues. The germline CDR1 and CDR2 sequences are SGHRS and YFSETQ. The CDR3 sequence: CASSVTASYNEQFF. The full variable domain, rest sourced from reference TRBV5-1 and TRBJ2-1, is KAGVTQTPRYLIKTRGQQVTLSCSPISGHRSVSWYQQTPGQGLQFLFEYFSETQRNKGNFPGRFSGRQFSNSRSEMNVSTLELGDSALYLCASSVTASYNEQFFGPGTRLTVL.

The gene calls are TRBV28 and TRBJ2-7; TCRdb proposes TRBD1, but this gene call is untestable without DNA. Germline CDR1 reads MDHEN; CDR2 reads SYDVKM. There are 15 residues in the CDR3. CDR3 loop: CASRGPGQGFYEQYF.

This rearrangement joins TRBV14 to TRBJ1-2. Germline lookup yields CDR1 SGHDN and CDR2 FVKESK. There are 13 residues in the CDR3. CDR3 sequence reads: CASSLEGFYGYTF.

The chain combines TRBV24-1 with TRBJ2-7; the TRBD1 assignment by TCRdb is unverifiable without DNA. The germline gives CDR1 KGHDR, CDR2 SFDVKD. CDR3 length equals 11 residues. CDR3 in amino acids: CATSTGWEQYF.

The chain carries TRBV2 and TRBJ2-7; the D call from TCRdb, TRBD1, cannot be confirmed without DNA. The CDR3 spans 15 residues. Germline V gives CDR1 SNHLY, CDR2 FYNNEI. The CDR3 loop is CASSHGQGGTYEQYF.

The chain employs TRBV29-1 and TRBJ1-1; the TCRdb D gene call, TRBD1, has no DNA to confirm it. Germline V gene sequence: CDR1 SQVTM, CDR2 ANQGSEA. The CDR3 is 14 residues long. The CDR3 protein is CSVVVPTPGTEAFF.

The V call is TRBV9, the J call TRBJ2-1. The CDR3 loop spans 14 amino acids. The germline gives CDR1 SGDLS, CDR2 YYNGEE. CDR3: CASSGGTHYHEQFF.

The rearrangement joins TRBV12-3 or TRBV12-4 to TRBJ2-7; TCRdb returns TRBD1, unconfirmable since there is no DNA. The CDR3 runs 14 residues. This CDR3 is CASSLKAGSYEQYF.

The chain is built from TRBV3-1 and TRBJ2-1; TCRdb gives TRBD1 as the D gene, but with no DNA this cannot be confirmed. The CDR3 has 16 residues. From germline, CDR1 is LGHDT and CDR2 YNNKEL (reference sequence). CDR3 sequence: CASSQGQGRAWNEQFF.

This rearrangement joins TRBV28 to TRBJ2-7; the D call from TCRdb, TRBD1, cannot be confirmed without DNA. This CDR3 region has 14 residues. Germline CDR1 and CDR2: MDHEN and SYDVKM. CDR3 amino acids: CASSRLTGSYEQYF.

The genes are TRBV5-1 and TRBJ2-7; TCRdb returns TRBD2, unconfirmable since there is no DNA. The length of the CDR3 is 15 residues. CDR1 SGHRS and CDR2 YFSETQ come from the germline V gene. This CDR3 reads CASSLVGLEGYEQYF. The full variable domain, its missing parts supplied by reference TRBV5-1 and TRBJ2-7, is KAGVTQTPRYLIKTRGQQVTLSCSPISGHRSVSWYQQTPGQGLQFLFEYFSETQRNKGNFPGRFSGRQFSNSRSEMNVSTLELGDSALYLCASSLVGLEGYEQYFGPGTRLTVT.

This rearrangement joins TRBV5-7 to TRBJ2-7. TRBV5-7 is reported as an ORF; its role is uncertain. This CDR3 has 13 amino acids. The CDR3 here is CASSGTAIYEQYF.

The chain uses TRBV4-1 and TRBJ2-5. Germline CDR1 reads MGHRA; CDR2 reads YSYEKL. The CDR3 has 14 residues. The chain's CDR3 is CASSQVHFQETQYF.

CDR3 residues: CASKQGGNTYGYTF. The chain uses TRBV7-9 and TRBJ1-2. From germline, CDR1 is SEHNR and CDR2 FQNEAQ (reference sequence). This CDR3 contains 14 residues.

V usage is TRBV7-9 and J usage is TRBJ1-2; there is no DNA to check the TCRdb D call of TRBD1. The germline gives CDR1 SEHNR, CDR2 FQNEAQ (reference sequence). The CDR3 is 13 residues long. The CDR3 protein is CASSLVQVDGYTF. The full variable domain, rest sourced from reference TRBV7-9 and TRBJ1-2, is DTGVSQNPRHKITKRGQNVTFRCDPISEHNRLYWYRQTLGQGPEFLTYFQNEAQLEKSRLLSDRFSAERPKGSFSTLEIQRTEQGDSAMYLCASSLVQVDGYTFGSGTRLTVV.

The V and J genes are TRBV12-3 or TRBV12-4 and TRBJ1-3. This CDR3 is 14 amino acids long. The CDR3 sequence is CASSLRDSRNTIYF.

This sequence joins TRBV24-1 and TRBJ2-1. The CDR3 extends over 12 amino acids. Germline V gives CDR1 KGHDR, CDR2 SFDVKD. The CDR3 sequence is CATSRGNNEQFF.

CDR3 residues: CATRGGAGGLSSYNEQFF. The chain recombines TRBV12-3 or TRBV12-4 with TRBJ2-1; TCRdb's D call, TRBD2, is unchecked because there is no DNA. The CDR3 loop spans 18 amino acids.

This chain connects TRBV28 to TRBJ2-5; TCRdb's D call of TRBD1 is untestable without DNA. The V gene's germline CDR1 is MDHEN and CDR2 SYDVKM. This CDR3 is 16 amino acids long. The CDR3 is CASSHSVGGLRETQYF.

The rearrangement joins TRBV27 to TRBJ2-2; TCRdb's assignment of TRBD2 cannot be checked, as there is no DNA. This CDR3 region has 16 residues. Germline V lookup: CDR1 MNHEY, CDR2 SMNVEV (reference sequence). CDR3 sequence reads: CASSSYGGTTTGELFF.

The chain carries TRBV7-9 and TRBJ2-3. Germline CDR1 SEHNR, CDR2 FQNEAQ (reference sequence). The CDR3 consists of 11 residues. CDR3 sequence: CASSPVDTQYF.